This T cell receptor (beta chain) stems from a study of OX40 agonist ivuxolimab in advanced cancers. Turning to the study itself: Partial responses were seen in three patients, one with hepatocellular carcinoma and two with cutaneous melanoma.

CDR3 length equals 14 residues. Germline CDR1 and CDR2: SNHLY and FYNNEI. V dropped 5 bases and J dropped 4 bases, with 15 bases sitting between them. Libraries were prepared by immunoSEQ multiplex PCR; TCRdb keeps only in-frame clonotypes and omits some of them. Here the sample spans approximately 92,000 clones, about 80% being singletons. This specimen was CD4+ or CD8+ T cells sorted from blood, taken in a trial of the OX40 agonist ivuxolimab. The chain links TRBV2 to TRBJ2-7; D is unclear. The receptor was derived from an adult with an advanced solid tumor such as melanoma, head and neck, liver or kidney cancer. CDR3 nucleotides: TGTGCCAGCAGTTCCGGGCCCTCGGTATACGAGCAGTACTTC. This encodes CASSSGPSVYEQYF.